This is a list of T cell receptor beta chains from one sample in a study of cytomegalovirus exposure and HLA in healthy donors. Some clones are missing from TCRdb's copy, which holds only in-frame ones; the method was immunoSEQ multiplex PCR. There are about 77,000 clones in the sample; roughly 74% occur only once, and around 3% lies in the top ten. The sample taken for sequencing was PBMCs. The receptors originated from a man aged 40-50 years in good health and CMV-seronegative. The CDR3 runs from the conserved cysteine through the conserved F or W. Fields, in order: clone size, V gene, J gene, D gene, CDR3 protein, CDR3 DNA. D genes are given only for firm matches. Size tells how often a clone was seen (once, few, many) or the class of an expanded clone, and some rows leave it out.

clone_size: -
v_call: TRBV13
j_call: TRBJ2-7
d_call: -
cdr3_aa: CASSRTSGEQYF
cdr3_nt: TGTGCCAGCAGCCGTACGTCCGGCGAGCAGTACTTC

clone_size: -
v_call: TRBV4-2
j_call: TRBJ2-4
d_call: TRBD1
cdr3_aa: CASSQDRQGQNIQYF
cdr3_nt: TGTGCCAGCAGCCAAGATCGACAGGGGCAAAACATTCAGTACTTC

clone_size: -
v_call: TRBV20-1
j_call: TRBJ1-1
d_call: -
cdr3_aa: CSATPGEEAFF
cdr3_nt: TGCAGTGCAACCCCAGGGGAAGAAGCTTTCTTT

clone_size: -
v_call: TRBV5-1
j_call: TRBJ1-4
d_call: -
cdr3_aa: CASSLIGAIEEKLFF
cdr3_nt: TGCGCCAGCAGCTTGATAGGGGCGATAGAAGAAAAACTGTTTTTT

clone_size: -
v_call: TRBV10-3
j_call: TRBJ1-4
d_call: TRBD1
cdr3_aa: CAINERQGEEKLFF
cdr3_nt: TGTGCCATCAATGAGAGACAGGGGGAAGAAAAACTGTTTTTT

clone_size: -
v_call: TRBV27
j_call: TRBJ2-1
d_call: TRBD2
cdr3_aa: CASSFAAGGGYNEQFF
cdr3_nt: TGTGCCAGCAGTTTCGCAGCGGGGGGCGGCTACAATGAGCAGTTCTTC

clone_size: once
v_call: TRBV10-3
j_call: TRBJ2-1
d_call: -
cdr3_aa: CAISDYSSRGAREQFF
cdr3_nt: TGTGCCATCAGTGACTATTCTAGCAGGGGGGCTCGCGAGCAGTTCTTC

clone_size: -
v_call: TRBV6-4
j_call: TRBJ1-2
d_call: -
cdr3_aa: CASSDSRGRDGYTF
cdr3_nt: TGTGCCAGCAGTGACTCGAGGGGGAGAGATGGCTACACCTTC

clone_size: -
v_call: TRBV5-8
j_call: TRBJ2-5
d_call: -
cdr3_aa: CASSLEPQGRETQYF
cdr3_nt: TGTGCCAGCAGCTTGGAACCTCAGGGAAGAGAGACCCAGTACTTC

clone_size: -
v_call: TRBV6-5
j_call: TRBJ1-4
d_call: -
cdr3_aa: CASRRGTTNEKLFF
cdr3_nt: TGTGCCAGCAGACGGGGTACAACTAATGAAAAACTGTTTTTT

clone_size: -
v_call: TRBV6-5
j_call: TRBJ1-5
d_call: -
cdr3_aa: CASSYSWWGAQHF
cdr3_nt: TGTGCCAGCAGTTACTCTTGGTGGGGGGCCCAGCATTTT

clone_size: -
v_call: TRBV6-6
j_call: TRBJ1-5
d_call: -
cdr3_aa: CASSYHRRENQPQHF
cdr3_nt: TGTGCCAGCAGTTACCATCGCAGGGAAAATCAGCCCCAGCATTTT

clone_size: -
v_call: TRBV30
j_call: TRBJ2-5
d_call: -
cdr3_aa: CAWRRGQLQETQYF
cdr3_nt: TGTGCCTGGAGGCGGGGACAGCTACAAGAGACCCAGTACTTC

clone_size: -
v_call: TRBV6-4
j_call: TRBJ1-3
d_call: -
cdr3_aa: CASSEWGGTGNTIYF
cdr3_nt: TGTGCCAGCAGTGAATGGGGGGGGACTGGAAACACCATATATTTT

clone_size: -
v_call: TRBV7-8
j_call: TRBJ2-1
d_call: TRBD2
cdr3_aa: CASSPAGGLGNEQFF
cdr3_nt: TGTGCCAGCAGCCCAGCGGGGGGATTAGGAAATGAGCAGTTCTTC

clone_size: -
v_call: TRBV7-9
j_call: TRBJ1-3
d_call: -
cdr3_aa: CASSFEGRDTIYF
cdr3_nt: TGTGCCAGCAGCTTCGAGGGCAGAGACACCATATATTTT

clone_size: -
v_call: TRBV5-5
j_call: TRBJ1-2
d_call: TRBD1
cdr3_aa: CASSPRQGWGYTF
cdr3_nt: TGTGCCAGCAGCCCCCGACAGGGATGGGGCTACACCTTC

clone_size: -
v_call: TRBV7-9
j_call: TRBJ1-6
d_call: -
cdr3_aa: CASSGTGLSPLHF
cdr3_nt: TGTGCCAGCAGCGGTACAGGGTTGTCACCCCTCCACTTT

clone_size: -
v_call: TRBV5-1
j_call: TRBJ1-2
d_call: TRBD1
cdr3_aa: CASSLTGPTGAGGYTF
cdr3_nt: TGCGCCAGCAGCCTGACGGGGCCGACAGGGGCCGGAGGCTACACCTTC

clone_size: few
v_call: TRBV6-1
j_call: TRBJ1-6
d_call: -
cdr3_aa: CASSEAGQWNSPLHF
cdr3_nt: TGTGCCAGCAGTGAAGCGGGACAATGGAATTCACCCCTCCACTTT

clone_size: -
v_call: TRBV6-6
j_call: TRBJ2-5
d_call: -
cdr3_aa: CASSYSGHETQYF
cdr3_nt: TGTGCCAGCAGTTACTCGGGACATGAGACCCAGTACTTC

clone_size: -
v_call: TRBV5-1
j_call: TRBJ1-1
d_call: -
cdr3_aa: CASSQQGPPNTEAFF
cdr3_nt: TGCGCCAGCAGCCAACAGGGACCGCCCAACACTGAAGCTTTCTTT

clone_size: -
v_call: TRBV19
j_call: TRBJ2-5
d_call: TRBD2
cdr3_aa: CASSMGTSGGAQETQYF
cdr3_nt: TGTGCCAGTAGTATGGGTACTAGCGGGGGAGCTCAAGAGACCCAGTACTTC

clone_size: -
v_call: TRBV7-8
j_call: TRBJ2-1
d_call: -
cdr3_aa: CASSPGRDHNEQFF
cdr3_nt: TGTGCCAGCAGCCCGGGCAGGGATCACAATGAGCAGTTCTTC

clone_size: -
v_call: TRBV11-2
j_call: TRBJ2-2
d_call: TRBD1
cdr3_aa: CASSLDRGRTGELFF
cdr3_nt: TGTGCCAGCAGCCTTGACAGGGGGCGCACCGGGGAGCTGTTTTTT

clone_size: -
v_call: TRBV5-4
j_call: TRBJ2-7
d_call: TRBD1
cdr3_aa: CASSLPGTGYEQYF
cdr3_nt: TGTGCCAGCAGCTTGCCCGGGACAGGGTACGAGCAGTACTTC

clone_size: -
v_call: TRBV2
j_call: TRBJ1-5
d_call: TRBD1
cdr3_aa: CASSGGQGASQPQHF
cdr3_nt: TGTGCCAGCAGTGGGGGACAGGGGGCGAGTCAGCCCCAGCATTTT

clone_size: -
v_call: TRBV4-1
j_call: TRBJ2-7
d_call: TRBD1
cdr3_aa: CASSHQGASYGQYF
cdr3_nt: TGCGCCAGCAGCCACCAGGGGGCTTCCTACGGGCAGTACTTC

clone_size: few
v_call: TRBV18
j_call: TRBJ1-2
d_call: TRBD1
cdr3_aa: CASSPGQDLYGYTF
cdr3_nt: TGTGCCAGCTCACCTGGACAGGACCTCTATGGCTACACCTTC

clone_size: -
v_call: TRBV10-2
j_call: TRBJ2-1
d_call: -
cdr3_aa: CASTGYNEQFF
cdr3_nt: TGCGCCAGCACGGGATACAATGAGCAGTTCTTC

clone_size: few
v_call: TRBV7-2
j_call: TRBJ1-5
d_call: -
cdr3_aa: CASANPNQPQHF
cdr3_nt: TGTGCCAGTGCGAACCCTAATCAGCCCCAGCATTTT

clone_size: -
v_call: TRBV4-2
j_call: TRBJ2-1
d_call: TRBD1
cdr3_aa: CASSQGFQDRVFKFF
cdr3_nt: TGTGCCAGCAGCCAAGGGTTCCAGGACAGGGTTTTTAAGTTCTTC

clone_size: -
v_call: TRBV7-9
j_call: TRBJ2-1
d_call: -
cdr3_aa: CSSSLVEGSLEQFF
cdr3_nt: TGTTCCAGCAGCTTAGTGGAGGGTTCTCTTGAGCAGTTCTTC

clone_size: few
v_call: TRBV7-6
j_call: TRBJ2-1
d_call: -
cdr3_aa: CASSFSVSSYNEQFF
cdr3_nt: TGTGCCAGCAGCTTTTCGGTAAGCTCCTACAATGAGCAGTTCTTC

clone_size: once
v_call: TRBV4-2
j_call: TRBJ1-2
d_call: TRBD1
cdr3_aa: CASSHLTGIGYTF
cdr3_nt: TGTGCCAGCAGCCACCTGACAGGGATCGGCTACACCTTC

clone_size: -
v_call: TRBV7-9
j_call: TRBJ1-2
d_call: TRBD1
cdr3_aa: CASSLLQGIGYGYTF
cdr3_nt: TGTGCCAGCAGCTTATTACAGGGGATAGGCTATGGCTACACCTTC

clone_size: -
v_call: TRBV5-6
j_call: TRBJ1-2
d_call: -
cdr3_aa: CASSLRGNGYTF
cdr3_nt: TGTGCCAGCAGCCTCCGGGGAAATGGCTACACCTTC

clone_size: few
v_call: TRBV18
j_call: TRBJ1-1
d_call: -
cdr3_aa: CASSPGASTEAFF
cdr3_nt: TGTGCCAGCTCACCAGGGGCGTCCACTGAAGCTTTCTTT

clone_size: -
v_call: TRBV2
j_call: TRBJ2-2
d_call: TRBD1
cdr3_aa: CASRPTPPGQGNTGELFF
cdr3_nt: TGTGCCAGCAGACCCACTCCCCCGGGACAGGGGAACACCGGGGAGCTGTTTTTT

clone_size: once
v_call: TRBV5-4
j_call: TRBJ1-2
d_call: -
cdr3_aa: CASSSTGVFYGYTF
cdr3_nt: TGTGCCAGCAGCTCGACGGGGGTATTCTATGGCTACACCTTC

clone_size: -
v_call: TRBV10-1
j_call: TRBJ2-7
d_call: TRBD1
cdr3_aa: CASSVSPGQGLPYEQYF
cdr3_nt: TGCGCCAGCAGTGTTTCTCCGGGACAGGGGCTCCCCTACGAGCAGTACTTC

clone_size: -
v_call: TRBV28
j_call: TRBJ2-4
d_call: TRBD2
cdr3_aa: CASSPPSTSGGLLADKNIQYF
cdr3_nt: TGTGCCAGCAGCCCTCCTTCAACTAGCGGGGGTCTCCTAGCAGACAAAAACATTCAGTACTTC

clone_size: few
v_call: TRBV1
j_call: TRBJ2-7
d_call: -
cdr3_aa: CTSSHVPGLAGGVDEQYF
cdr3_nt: TGCACCAGCAGCCACGTCCCGGGACTAGCGGGGGGGGTGGACGAGCAGTACTTC

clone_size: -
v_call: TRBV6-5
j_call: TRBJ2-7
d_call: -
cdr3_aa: CAVKRPGDSTYEQYF
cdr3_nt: TGTGCCGTCAAGAGGCCAGGAGACAGTACCTACGAGCAGTACTTC

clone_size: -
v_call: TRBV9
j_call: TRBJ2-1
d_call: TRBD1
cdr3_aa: CANSVVDRGYNEQFF
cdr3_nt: TGTGCCAACAGCGTAGTAGACAGGGGTTACAATGAGCAGTTCTTC

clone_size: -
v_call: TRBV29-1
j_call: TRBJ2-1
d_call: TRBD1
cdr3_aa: CSLGTGGPDEQFF
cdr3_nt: TGCAGCCTAGGGACAGGGGGCCCGGATGAGCAGTTCTTC

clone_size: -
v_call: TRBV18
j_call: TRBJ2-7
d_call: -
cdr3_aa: CASSPQYPGASEQYF
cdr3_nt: TGTGCCAGCTCACCACAGTACCCAGGGGCGAGCGAGCAGTACTTC

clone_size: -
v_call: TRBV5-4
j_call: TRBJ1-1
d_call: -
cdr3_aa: CASSPAPGGTEAFF
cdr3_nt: TGTGCCAGCAGCCCCGCCCCCGGCGGGACTGAAGCTTTCTTT

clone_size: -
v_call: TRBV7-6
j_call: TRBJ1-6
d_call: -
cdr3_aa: CASSSAGAMAYNSPLHF
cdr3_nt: TGTGCCAGCAGCTCAGCTGGGGCCATGGCCTATAATTCACCCCTCCACTTT

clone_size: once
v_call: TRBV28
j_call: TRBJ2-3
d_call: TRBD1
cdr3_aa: CASGRQGAPHF
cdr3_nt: TGTGCCAGTGGAAGACAGGGGGCTCCACATTTT

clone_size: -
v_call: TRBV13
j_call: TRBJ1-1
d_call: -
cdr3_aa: CASSLTANTEAFF
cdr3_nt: TGTGCCAGCAGCTTAACAGCGAACACTGAAGCTTTCTTT

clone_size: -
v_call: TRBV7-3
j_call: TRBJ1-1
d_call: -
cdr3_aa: CASSSQDSNTEAFF
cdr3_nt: TGTGCCAGCAGCTCACAGGATTCTAACACTGAAGCTTTCTTT

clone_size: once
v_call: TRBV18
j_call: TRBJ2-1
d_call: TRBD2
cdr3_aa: CASSPLAGGIYEQFF
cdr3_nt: TGTGCCAGCTCGCCTCTAGCGGGGGGGATCTATGAGCAGTTCTTC

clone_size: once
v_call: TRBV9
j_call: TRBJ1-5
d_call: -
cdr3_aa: CASSADGQSNQPQHF
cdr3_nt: TGTGCCAGCAGCGCAGACGGACAGAGCAATCAGCCCCAGCATTTT

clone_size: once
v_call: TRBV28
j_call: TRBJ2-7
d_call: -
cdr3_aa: CASSSQGLEQYF
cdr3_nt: TGTGCCAGCAGTTCACAGGGCCTCGAGCAGTACTTC

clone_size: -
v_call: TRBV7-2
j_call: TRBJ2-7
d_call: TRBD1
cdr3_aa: CASSFPGQTYEQYF
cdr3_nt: TGTGCCAGCAGCTTTCCGGGACAGACGTACGAGCAGTACTTC

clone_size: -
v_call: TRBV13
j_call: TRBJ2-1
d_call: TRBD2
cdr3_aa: CASSLGLAFGNEQFF
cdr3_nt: TGTGCCAGCAGCTTGGGACTAGCTTTTGGCAATGAGCAGTTCTTC

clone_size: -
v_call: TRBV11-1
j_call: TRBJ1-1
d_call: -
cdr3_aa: CASSLRGWSEAFF
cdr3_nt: TGTGCCAGCAGCTTACGGGGTTGGTCTGAAGCTTTCTTT

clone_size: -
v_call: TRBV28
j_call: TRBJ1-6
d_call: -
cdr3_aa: CASSFTGLSYNSPLHF
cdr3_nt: TGTGCCAGCAGTTTTACAGGTCTCTCCTATAATTCACCCCTCCACTTT

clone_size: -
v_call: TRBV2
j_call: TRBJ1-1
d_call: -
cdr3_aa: CASRNSMNTEAFF
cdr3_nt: TGTGCCAGCAGGAACAGTATGAACACTGAAGCTTTCTTT